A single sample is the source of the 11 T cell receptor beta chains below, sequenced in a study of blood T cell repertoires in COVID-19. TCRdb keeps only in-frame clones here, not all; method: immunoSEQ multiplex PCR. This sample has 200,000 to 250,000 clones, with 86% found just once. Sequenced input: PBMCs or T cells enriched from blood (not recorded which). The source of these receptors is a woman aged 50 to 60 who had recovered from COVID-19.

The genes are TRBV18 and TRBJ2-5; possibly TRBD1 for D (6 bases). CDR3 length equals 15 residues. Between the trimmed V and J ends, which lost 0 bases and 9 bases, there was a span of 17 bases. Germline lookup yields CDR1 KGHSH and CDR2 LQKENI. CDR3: CASSPPIQGSVAQYF. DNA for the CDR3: TGTGCCAGCTCACCACCGATACAGGGATCCGTGGCCCAGTACTTC.

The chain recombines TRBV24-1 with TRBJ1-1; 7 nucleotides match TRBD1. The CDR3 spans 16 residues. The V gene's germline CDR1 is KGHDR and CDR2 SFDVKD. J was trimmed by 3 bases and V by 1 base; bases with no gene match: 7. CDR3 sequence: CATSDFGDRVDTEAFF. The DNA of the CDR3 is TGTGCCACCAGTGATTTCGGTGACAGGGTCGACACTGAAGCTTTCTTT.

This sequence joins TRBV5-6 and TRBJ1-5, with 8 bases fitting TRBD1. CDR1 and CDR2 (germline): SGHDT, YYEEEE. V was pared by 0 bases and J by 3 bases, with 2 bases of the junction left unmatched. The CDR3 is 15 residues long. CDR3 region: CASSLGTGYNQPQHF. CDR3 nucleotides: TGTGCCAGCAGCTTGGGGACAGGGTACAATCAGCCCCAGCATTTT.

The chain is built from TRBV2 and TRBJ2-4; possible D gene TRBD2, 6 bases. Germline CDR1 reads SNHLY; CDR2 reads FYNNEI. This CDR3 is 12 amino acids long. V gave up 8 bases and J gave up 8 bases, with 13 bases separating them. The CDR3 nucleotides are TGTGCCAGCGGACGGGGGAAGGACATTCAGTACTTC. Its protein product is CASGRGKDIQYF.

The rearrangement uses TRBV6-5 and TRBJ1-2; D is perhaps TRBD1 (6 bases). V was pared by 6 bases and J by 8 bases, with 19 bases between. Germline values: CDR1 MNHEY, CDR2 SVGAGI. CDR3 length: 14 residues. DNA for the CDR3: TGTGCCAGCAGCCGGGACACCCGGTGGGGGGGCTACACCTTC. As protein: CASSRDTRWGGYTF.

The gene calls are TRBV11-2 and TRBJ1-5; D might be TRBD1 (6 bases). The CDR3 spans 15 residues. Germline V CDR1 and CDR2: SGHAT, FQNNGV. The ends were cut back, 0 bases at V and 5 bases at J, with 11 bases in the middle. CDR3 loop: CASSLDPSGDQPQHF. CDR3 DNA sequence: TGTGCCAGCAGCTTAGATCCGTCAGGGGATCAGCCCCAGCATTTT.

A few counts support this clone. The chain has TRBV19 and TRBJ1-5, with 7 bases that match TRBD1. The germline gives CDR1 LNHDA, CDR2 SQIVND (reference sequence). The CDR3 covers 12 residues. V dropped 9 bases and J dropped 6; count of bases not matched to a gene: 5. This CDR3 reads CASAGQIQPQHF. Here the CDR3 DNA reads TGTGCCAGCGCGGGACAGATTCAGCCCCAGCATTTT.

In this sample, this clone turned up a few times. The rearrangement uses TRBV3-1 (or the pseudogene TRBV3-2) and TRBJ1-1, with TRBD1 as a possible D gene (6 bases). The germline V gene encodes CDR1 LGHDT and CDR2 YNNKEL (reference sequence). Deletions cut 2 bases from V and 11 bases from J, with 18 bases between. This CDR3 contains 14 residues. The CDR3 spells CASSQRDRSGMAFF. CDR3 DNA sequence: TGTGCCAGCAGCCAACGCGACAGGTCGGGGATGGCTTTCTTT.

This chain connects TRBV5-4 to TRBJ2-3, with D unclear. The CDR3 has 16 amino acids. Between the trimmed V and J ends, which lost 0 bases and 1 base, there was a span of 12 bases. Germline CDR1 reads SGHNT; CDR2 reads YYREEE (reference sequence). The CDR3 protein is CASSLEWNAGTDTQYF. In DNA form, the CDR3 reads TGTGCCAGCAGCTTGGAATGGAATGCGGGCACAGATACGCAGTATTTT.

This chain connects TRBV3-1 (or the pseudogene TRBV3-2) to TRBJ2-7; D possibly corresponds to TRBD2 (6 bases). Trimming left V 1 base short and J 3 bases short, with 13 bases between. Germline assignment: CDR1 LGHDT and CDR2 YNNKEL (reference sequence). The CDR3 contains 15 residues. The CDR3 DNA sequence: TGTGCCAGCAGCCAAGGGTTAGGGACTGGCTACGAGCAGTACTTC. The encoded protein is CASSQGLGTGYEQYF.

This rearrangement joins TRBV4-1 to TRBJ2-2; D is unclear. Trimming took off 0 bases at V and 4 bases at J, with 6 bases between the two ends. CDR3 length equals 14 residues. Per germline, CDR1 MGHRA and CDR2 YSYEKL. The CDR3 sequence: CASSQDRATGELFF. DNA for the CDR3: TGCGCCAGCAGCCAAGATAGAGCCACCGGGGAGCTGTTTTTT.